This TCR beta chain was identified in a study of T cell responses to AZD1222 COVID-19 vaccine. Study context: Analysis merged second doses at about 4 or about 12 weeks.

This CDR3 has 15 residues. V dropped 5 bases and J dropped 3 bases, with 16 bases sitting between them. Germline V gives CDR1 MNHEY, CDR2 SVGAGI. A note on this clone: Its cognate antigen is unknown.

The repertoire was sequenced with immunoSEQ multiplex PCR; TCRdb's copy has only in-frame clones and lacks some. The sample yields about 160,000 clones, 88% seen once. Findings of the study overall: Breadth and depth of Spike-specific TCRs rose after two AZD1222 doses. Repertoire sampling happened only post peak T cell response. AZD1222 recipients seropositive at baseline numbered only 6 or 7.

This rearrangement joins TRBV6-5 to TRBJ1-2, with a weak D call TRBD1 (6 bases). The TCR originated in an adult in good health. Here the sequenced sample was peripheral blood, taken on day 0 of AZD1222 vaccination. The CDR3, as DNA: TGTGCCAGCAGTAACCCGGCACAGGGATACTATGGCTACACCTTC. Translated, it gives CASSNPAQGYYGYTF.